This T cell receptor beta chain originates from a study of CD8+CD57+ T cells in acquired aplastic anemia. For CDR3 and TCR beta VDJ profiling, genomic DNA was the template used. TCRdb reprocessed the reads via MiXCR and lists one record per CDR3 protein. The sample lists roughly 250,000 distinct CDR3 sequences; 70% to 85% were seen once. The CDR3 is 15 amino acids. The V and J ends lost 5 bases and 3 bases respectively, with 11 bases between them. Per germline, CDR1 SGHVS and CDR2 FQNEAQ. Whoever was chosen for sequencing had shown CD8+CD57+ cell expansion by flow cytometry. Acquired aplastic anemia of severe grade affected all patients.

The genes are TRBV7-8 and TRBJ1-6; D is unclear. This TCR came from a human donor with aplastic anemia. The specimen sequenced was sorted CD4+, CD8+, or CD8+CD57+ T cells (not recorded which) from PBMCs. As DNA, the CDR3 is TGTGCCAGCAGCCAAGGGAGCCACTATAATTCACCCCTCCACTTT. Translated, it gives CASSQGSHYNSPLHF.